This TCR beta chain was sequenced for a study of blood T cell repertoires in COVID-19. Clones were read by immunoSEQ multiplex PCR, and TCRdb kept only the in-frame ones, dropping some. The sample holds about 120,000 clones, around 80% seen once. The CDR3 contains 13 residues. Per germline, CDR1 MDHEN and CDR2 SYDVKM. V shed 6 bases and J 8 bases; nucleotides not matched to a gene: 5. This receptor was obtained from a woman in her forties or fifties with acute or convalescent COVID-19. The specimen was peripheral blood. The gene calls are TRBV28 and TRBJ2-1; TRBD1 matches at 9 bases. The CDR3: CASRQGARYEQFF. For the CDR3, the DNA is TGTGCCAGCAGACAGGGGGCTAGGTATGAGCAGTTCTTC.